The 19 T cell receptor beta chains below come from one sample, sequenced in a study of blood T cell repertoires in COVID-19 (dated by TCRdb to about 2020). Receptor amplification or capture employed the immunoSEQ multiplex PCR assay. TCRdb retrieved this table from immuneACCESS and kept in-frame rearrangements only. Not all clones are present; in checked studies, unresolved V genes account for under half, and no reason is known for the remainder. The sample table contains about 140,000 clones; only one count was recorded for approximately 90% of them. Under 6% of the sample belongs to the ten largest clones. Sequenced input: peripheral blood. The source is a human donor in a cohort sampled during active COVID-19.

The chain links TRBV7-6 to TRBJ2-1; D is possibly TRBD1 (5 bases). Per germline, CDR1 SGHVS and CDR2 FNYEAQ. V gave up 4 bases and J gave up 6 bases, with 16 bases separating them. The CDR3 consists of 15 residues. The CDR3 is CASSSDTPIVNEQFF. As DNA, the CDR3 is TGTGCCAGCAGCTCGGACACCCCAATAGTCAATGAGCAGTTCTTC.

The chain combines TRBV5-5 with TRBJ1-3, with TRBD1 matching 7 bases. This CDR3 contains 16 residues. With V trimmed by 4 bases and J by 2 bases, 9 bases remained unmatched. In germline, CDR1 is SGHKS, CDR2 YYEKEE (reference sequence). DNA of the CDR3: TGTGCCAGCAGCCGCGTAAGACAGGGCGCTGGAAACACCATATATTTT. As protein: CASSRVRQGAGNTIYF.

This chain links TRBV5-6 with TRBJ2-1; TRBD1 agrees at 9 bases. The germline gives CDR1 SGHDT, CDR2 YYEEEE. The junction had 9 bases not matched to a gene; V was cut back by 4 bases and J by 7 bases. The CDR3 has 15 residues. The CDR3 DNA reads TGTGCCAGCAGCCCAGGGGACAGGGTCAGGAATGAGCAGTTCTTC. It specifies CASSPGDRVRNEQFF.

The CDR3 DNA is TGTGCCAGCAGCTTAGACCCAGGGTTTATGGACACCATATATTTT. This sequence encodes CASSLDPGFMDTIYF. The chain combines TRBV7-2 with TRBJ1-3; tentative D call: TRBD1 (5 bases). Trimming cost V 1 base and J 8 bases, with 15 bases left between them. CDR3 length: 15 residues. CDR1 and CDR2 (germline): SGHTA, FQGNSA.

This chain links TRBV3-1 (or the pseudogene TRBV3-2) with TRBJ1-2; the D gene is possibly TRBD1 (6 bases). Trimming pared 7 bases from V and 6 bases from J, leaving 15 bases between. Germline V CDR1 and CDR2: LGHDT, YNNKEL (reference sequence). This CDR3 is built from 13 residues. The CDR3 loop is CASTQGRDHGYTF. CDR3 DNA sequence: TGTGCCAGCACCCAGGGGAGGGACCATGGCTACACCTTC.

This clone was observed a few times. CDR3 sequence reads: CASSQGDQGTGNTIYF. CDR3 coding DNA: TGCGCCAGCAGCCAAGGGGACCAGGGGACTGGAAACACCATATATTTT. V usage is TRBV4-1 and J usage is TRBJ1-3, with D maybe TRBD1 (6 bases). The germline V and J ends were trimmed by 1 base and 2 bases, with 12 bases remaining between them. There are 16 residues in the CDR3. CDR1 is MGHRA, CDR2 YSYEKL, per germline.

DNA of the CDR3: TGTGCCAGCAGCGCCGGACTAGCGGGGGGGATTTCCTACGAGCAGTACTTC. Translating it yields CASSAGLAGGISYEQYF. The chain is built from TRBV7-9 and TRBJ2-7, with 15 bases matching TRBD2. V lost 5 bases, J lost 1 base, and 6 bases stayed unmatched. Germline CDR1 reads SEHNR; CDR2 reads FQNEAQ (reference sequence). The CDR3 totals 17 residues.

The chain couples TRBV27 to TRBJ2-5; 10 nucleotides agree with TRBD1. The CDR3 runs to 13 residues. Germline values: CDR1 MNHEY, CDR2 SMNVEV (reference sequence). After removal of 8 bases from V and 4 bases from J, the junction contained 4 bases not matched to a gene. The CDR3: CASRDRGRETQYF. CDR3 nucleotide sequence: TGTGCCAGCCGCGACAGGGGGCGAGAGACCCAGTACTTC.

In DNA, the CDR3 is TGTGCCAGCAGTTACGAGGGAGTCGTGGACAATGAGCAGTTCTTC. Its translation: CASSYEGVVDNEQFF. V is TRBV6-6 and J is TRBJ2-1; D is perhaps TRBD2 (5 bases). CDR3 length equals 15 residues. The V gene lost 2 bases and the J gene lost 5 bases, with 13 bases spanning the gap. CDR1 is MNHNY, CDR2 SVGAGI, per germline (reference sequence).

CDR3 DNA sequence: TGTGCCAGCAGGGGGACTAGCGGGAGGGCTCGTGAGCAGTTCTTC. It codes for CASRGTSGRAREQFF. The chain employs TRBV4-2 and TRBJ2-1; TRBD2 matches at 16 bases. Germline V CDR1 and CDR2: LGHNA, YNFKEQ. The V gene end was trimmed by 6 bases and the J gene end by 9 bases; junction bases not matched to a gene: 5. The CDR3 contains 15 residues.

CDR3 sequence (DNA): TGTGCCACCAGTGATTTTCGACGACAGGGACACGAGACCCAGTACTTC. The encoded protein is CATSDFRRQGHETQYF. The chain couples TRBV24-1 to TRBJ2-5, with 7 bases lining up with TRBD1. Trimming took 1 base from V and 5 from J; bases not matched to a gene: 9. Looked up from germline, CDR1 is KGHDR and CDR2 is SFDVKD. The CDR3 has 16 residues.

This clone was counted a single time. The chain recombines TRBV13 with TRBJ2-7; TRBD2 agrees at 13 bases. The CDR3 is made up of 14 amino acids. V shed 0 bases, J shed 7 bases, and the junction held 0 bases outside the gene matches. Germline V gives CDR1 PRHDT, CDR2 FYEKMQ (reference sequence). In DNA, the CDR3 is TGTGCCAGCAGCTTAGGGACTAGCGGGAGGGAGCAGTACTTC. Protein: CASSLGTSGREQYF. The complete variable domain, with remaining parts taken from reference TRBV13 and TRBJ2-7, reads AAGVIQSPRHLIKEKRETATLKCYPIPRHDTVYWYQQGPGQDPQFLISFYEKMQSDKGSIPDRFSAQQFSDYHSELNMSSLELGDSALYFCASSLGTSGREQYFGPGTRLTVT.

This CDR3 is CASSSAGIYEQYF. The CDR3 coding sequence is TGTGCCAGCAGTTCGGCAGGGATCTACGAGCAGTACTTC. This chain joins TRBV6-2 or TRBV6-3 and TRBJ2-7; possibly TRBD1 for D (5 bases). Germline assignment: CDR1 MNHEY and CDR2 SVGEGT. The CDR3 sequence is 13 residues long. The germline V and J ends were trimmed by 4 bases and 3 bases, with 10 bases remaining between them.

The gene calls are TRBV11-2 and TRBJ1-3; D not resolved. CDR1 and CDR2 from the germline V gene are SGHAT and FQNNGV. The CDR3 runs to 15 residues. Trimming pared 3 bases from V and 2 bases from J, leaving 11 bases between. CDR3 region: CASSFNMRAGNTIYF. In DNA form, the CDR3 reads TGTGCCAGCAGCTTCAACATGAGGGCTGGAAACACCATATATTTT.

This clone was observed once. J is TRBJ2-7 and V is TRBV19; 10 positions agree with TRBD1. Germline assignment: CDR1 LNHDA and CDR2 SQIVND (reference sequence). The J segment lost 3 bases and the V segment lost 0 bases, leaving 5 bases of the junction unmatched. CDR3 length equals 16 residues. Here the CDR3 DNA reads TGTGCCAGTAGTATAGACGGGACAGGGGTGAACTACGAGCAGTACTTC. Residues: CASSIDGTGVNYEQYF.

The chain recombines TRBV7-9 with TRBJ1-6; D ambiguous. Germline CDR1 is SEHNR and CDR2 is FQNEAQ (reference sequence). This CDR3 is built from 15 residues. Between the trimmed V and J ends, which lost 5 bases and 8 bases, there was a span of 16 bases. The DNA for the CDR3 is TGTGCCAGCAGCCCTAGGGCGCGGGTGGATTCACCCCTCCACTTT. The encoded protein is CASSPRARVDSPLHF. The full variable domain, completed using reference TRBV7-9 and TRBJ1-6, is DTGVSQNPRHKITKRGQNVTFRCDPISEHNRLYWYRQTLGQGPEFLTYFQNEAQLEKSRLLSDRFSAERPKGSFSTLEIQRTEQGDSAMYLCASSPRARVDSPLHFGNGTRLTVT.

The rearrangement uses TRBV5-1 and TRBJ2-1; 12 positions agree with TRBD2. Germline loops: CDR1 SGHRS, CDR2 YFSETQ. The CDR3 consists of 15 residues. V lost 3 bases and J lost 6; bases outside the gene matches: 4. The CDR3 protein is CASSSGLAGFNEQFF. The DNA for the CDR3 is TGCGCCAGCAGCTCGGGACTAGCGGGCTTCAATGAGCAGTTCTTC.

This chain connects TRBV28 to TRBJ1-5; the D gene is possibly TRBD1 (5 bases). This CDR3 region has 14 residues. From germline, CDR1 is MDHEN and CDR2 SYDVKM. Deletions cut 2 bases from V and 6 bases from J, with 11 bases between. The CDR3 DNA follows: TGTGCCAGCAGTTTAATGGGGGGGAGTCAGCCCCAGCATTTT. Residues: CASSLMGGSQPQHF.

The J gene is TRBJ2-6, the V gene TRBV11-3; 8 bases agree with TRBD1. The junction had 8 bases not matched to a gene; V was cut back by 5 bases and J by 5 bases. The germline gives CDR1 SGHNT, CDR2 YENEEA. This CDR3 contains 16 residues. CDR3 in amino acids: CASSERQGIWANVLTF. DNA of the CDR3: TGTGCCAGCAGCGAACGACAGGGGATTTGGGCCAACGTCCTGACTTTC.